This TCR beta chain is drawn from a study of human T cells and chemical hapten exposure (dated by TCRdb to 2020 to 2022). With respect to the entire study: For sensitization, 2% DPC in acetone was applied to a 2 cm by 2 cm area of upper inner arm skin. Throughout the roughly 26-week study period, patients were also given weekly therapeutic DPC doses on the scalp. Patch testing was done on the upper back using Finn chambers containing 0.01% DPC, and results were scored after 6 days according to International Contact Dermatitis Research Group standards. Alopecia areata with under or over 50% scalp involvement, alopecia totalis and alopecia universalis were represented in the patient cohort, which was mostly female. Libraries were pooled for sequencing, and variation in per-sample TCR yields was attributed mainly to small differences in library volumes within the pool. In alopecia patients, the study followed how the peripheral blood TCR repertoire changed in vivo over primary and secondary sensitization to diphenylcyclopropenone (DPC), a hapten. Blood samples were taken from patients before sensitization (week 0) and at 2, 6 and about 24 weeks after DPC sensitization. Blood for TCR sequencing was provided by twenty-nine alopecia patients at one to four time points (pre-sensitization, 2, 6 and 24 weeks). The full study reports these points: Repeated subsampling changed both the strength of the expansion versus patch-test correlation and the threshold at which the correlation became significant. Expanded TCRs formed significantly more large CDR3 similarity clusters than pre-sensitization or healthy control sets, consistent with antigen-driven responses. Because all patients had alopecia, a presumed autoimmune disease, the immune response of the patients might differ from that of healthy individuals. DPC sensitization did not change how many TCRs were above 1 in 1000 frequency, and no evidence was found of alterations in global repertoire structure. Patch test score correlated positively with the number of PT1 expanded TCRs, reaching significance at thresholds 8, 16 and 32 but not at 4.

Library prep was done by RACE. Instrument used: NextSeq 500. During library preparation, unique molecular identifiers were attached to individual cDNA molecules so that TCRs could be counted in a quantitative, reproducible way. Both TCR alpha and TCR beta chains were sequenced from each blood RNA sample. Turning to the authors' computational methods: A median of roughly 98,000 TCRs per sample was observed, with a range of about 23,224 to 750,000. V, J and CDR3 annotation of the TCR reads was performed with the Decombinator software suite. For the PS versus PT1 abundance plots, all samples were subsampled to the same number of TCRs (28,000). TCRs were defined as expanded if absent before sensitization and observed at least eight times at the 2-week time point. TCRdb passed the public sequencing reads through fastp at Q25 and MiXCR, retaining productive beta sequences. Rows with one shared CDR3 protein collapse into an entry with the most common genes and DNA. TCRdb assigned the V and J calls; the authors' analysis was not used. Recorded for this sample are fewer than 300,000 distinct CDR3 sequences; roughly 7.7% of them occurred a single time. The top ten constitute less than 1.5% of the sample.

The label giving this sample's time point can be read as: pre-sensitization, week 0. Taken with the paper, the label for treatment or condition translates to: therapeutic diphenylcyclopropenone sensitization with weekly scalp DPC. Blood at each patch-test visit was drawn before the patch test was applied. Eligible patients were aged 18 to 70, diagnosed with alopecia, deemed suitable for DPC therapy, and excluded if pregnant. Total RNA was extracted from unfractionated whole blood that had been collected in Tempus Blood RNA tubes. This clonotype was observed at least ten times. Its specific antigen is unknown. Per-base qualities were not stored, and no clone one base away is much larger. This clonotype was sampled from a man aged 18 to 29 with alopecia areata. Some clones in this sample may be carry-over from other donors' samples. The sequencing used whole blood, collected in connection with sensitization to the hapten diphenylcyclopropenone (DPC).

The encoded CDR3 is CSLRDRQNTEAFF. The DNA sequence is as follows: TGCAGCCTACGGGACAGACAGAACACTGAAGCTTTCTTT. This receptor chain uses TRBV29-1 and TRBJ1-1, with 7 junctional bases fitting TRBD1. The CDR3, cysteine through phenylalanine, is 13 amino acids long. Of all the DNA, just the CDR3 is kept, 39 bases in frame from base 1. Germline trimming: 8 bases from V, 1 base from J; junction bases outside gene matches: 7. The germline V gene gives CDR1 as SQVTM and CDR2 as ANQGSEA.